This T cell receptor beta chain was observed in a study of cytomegalovirus exposure and HLA in healthy donors. Broader study findings: With later analysis, a missense DCLRE1C variant became linked to TCR beta V- and J-gene trimming.

A multiplex PCR was run with 60 Vbeta primers and 13 Jbeta primers. Sequencing used immunoSEQ multiplex PCR; TCRdb keeps in-frame clones, though not all of them. There are roughly 180,000 clones in the sample; 70% to 80% occur only once, and approximately 1.4% lies in the top ten. Points on this clone: The target antigen is unknown.

The TCR sequence derives from a man aged 25 to 45 in good health and CMV-seronegative. The sequencing sample was made of PBMCs.

In nucleotides, the CDR3 is TGTGCCAGCAGCCTGGACTTGGGACTAGCCCTTCGAGACCAGTACTTC. This translates into CASSLDLGLALRDQYF. This chain uses TRBV7-6 with TRBJ2-5; 9 bases match TRBD2. Unmatched junction bases numbered 17, after V lost 5 bases and J lost 10 bases. The CDR3 runs to 16 residues. The germline V gene has CDR1 SGHVS and CDR2 FNYEAQ.